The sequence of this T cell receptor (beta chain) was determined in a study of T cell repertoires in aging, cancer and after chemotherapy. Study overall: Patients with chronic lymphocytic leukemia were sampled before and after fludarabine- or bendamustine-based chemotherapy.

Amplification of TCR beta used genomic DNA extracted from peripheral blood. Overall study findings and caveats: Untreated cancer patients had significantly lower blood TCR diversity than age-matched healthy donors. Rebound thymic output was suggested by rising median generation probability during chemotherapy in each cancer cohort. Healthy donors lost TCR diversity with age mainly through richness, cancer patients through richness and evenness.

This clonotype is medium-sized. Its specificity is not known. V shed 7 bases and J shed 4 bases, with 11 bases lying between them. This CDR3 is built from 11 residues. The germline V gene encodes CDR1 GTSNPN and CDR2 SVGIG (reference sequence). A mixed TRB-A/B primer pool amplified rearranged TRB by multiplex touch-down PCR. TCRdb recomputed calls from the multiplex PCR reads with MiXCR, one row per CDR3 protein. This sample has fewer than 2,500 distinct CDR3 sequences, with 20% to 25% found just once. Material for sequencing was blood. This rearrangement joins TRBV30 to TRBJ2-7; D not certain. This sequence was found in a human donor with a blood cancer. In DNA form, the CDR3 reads TGTGCCTTGGGTAGCATATACGAGCAGTACTTC. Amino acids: CALGSIYEQYF.